These 28 T cell receptor beta chains originate from one sample sequenced in a study of regulatory T cells in long-lasting Graves disease. Noted time point: newly diagnosed GD, antithyroid drugs for less than 3 months. PBMCs were the source of the RNA used for TCR sequencing. iRepertoire HTBI primers and Arm-PCR of CDR3 regions built TCR beta libraries. TCRdb recomputed calls from the multiplex PCR reads with MiXCR, one row per CDR3 protein. The table includes over 500,000 distinct CDR3 sequences, about 15% detected once. These data also formed part of another study, on T cells in Graves' hyperthyroidism and ophthalmopathy.

The sequences come from peripheral blood mononuclear cells (PBMCs), collected at new diagnosis, from a patient treated with antithyroid drugs. These receptors originate from a woman aged 30 to 39 with Graves disease.

V and J are TRBV28 and TRBJ2-1; perhaps TRBD1 as D (6 bases). The V gene's germline CDR1 is MDHEN and CDR2 SYDVKM. V was clipped by 6 bases and J by 8 bases, with 17 bases between them. The CDR3 is 14 residues long. The CDR3: CASSNYIRGYEQFF. The CDR3 DNA sequence: TGTGCCAGCAGCAATTACATCAGGGGTTATGAGCAGTTCTTC.

The table lists this clonotype with many counts. V gene TRBV6-2 or TRBV6-3 combines with J gene TRBJ2-2; 9 bases fit TRBD2. Germline V lookup: CDR1 MNHEY, CDR2 SVGEGT. The J segment lost 5 bases and the V segment lost 7 bases, leaving 5 bases of the junction unmatched. This CDR3 contains 14 residues. The CDR3 reads CASIGLALTGELFF. The CDR3 region has the DNA TGTGCCAGCATCGGACTAGCGTTAACCGGGGAGCTGTTTTTT.

This clonotype turned up a few times. The chain joins TRBV18 to TRBJ2-1; maybe TRBD1 (6 bases). V was pared by 6 bases and J by 4 bases, with 16 bases between. The CDR3 covers 15 residues. Germline V gene data show CDR1 as KGHSH and CDR2 as LQKENI. CDR3 bases: TGTGCCAGCTCCGACGGCACAGGGTCGTACAATGAGCAGTTCTTC. This translates into CASSDGTGSYNEQFF.

The chain is built from TRBV20-1 and TRBJ2-1; D is possibly TRBD2 (5 bases). Trimming shortened V by 5 bases and J by 3 bases, and 14 bases separated the two germline ends. Germline V gene lookup returns CDR1 DFQATT and CDR2 SNEGSKA (reference sequence). This CDR3 is built from 14 residues. The CDR3, as DNA: TGCAGTGCTGAAGGTAGCGACGACTACAATGAGCAGTTCTTC. Translated: CSAEGSDDYNEQFF.

The V call is TRBV15, the J call TRBJ2-1, with 8 bases aligning to TRBD2. Germline CDR1 is LNHNV and CDR2 is YYDKDF (reference sequence). V trimming: 3 bases; J trimming: 1 base; junction bases outside the gene matches: 8. The CDR3 runs 17 residues. This CDR3 reads CATSSESGLVSYNEQFF. The CDR3 DNA reads TGTGCCACCAGCAGCGAATCGGGACTAGTTTCCTACAATGAGCAGTTCTTC.

The rearrangement uses TRBV5-1 and TRBJ1-4; 10 nucleotides line up with TRBD1. CDR1 is SGHRS, CDR2 YFSETQ, per germline. The CDR3 has 16 amino acids. The ends lost 4 bases at V and 8 bases at J; junction bases unmatched: 11. The CDR3 protein is CASSLGTGAAGEKLFF. CDR3 coding DNA: TGCGCCAGCAGCCTCGGGACAGGGGCTGCGGGAGAAAAACTGTTTTTT. The variable domain in full, with the rest retrieved from reference TRBV5-1 and TRBJ1-4, is KAGVTQTPRYLIKTRGQQVTLSCSPISGHRSVSWYQQTPGQGLQFLFEYFSETQRNKGNFPGRFSGRQFSNSRSEMNVSTLELGDSALYLCASSLGTGAAGEKLFFGSGTQLSVL.

The chain employs TRBV7-2 and TRBJ1-6; perhaps TRBD1 as D (6 bases). The germline V and J ends were trimmed by 1 base and 6 bases, with 13 bases remaining between them. The germline CDR1 and CDR2 sequences are SGHTA and FQGNSA. The CDR3 spans 16 residues. CDR3 sequence: CASSLDRAGGNSPLHF. In nucleotides, the CDR3 is TGTGCCAGCAGCTTAGACAGGGCCGGGGGTAATTCACCCCTCCACTTT.

This clonotype was observed at least ten times. The V call is TRBV12-3 or TRBV12-4, the J call TRBJ1-1; perhaps TRBD1 as D (5 bases). V lost 8 bases to trimming and J lost 2 bases, with 15 bases between them. This CDR3 has 14 residues. CDR3 bases: TGTGCCAGCTCACCCGGGGGGGGAAACACTGAAGCTTTCTTT. This encodes CASSPGGGNTEAFF.

V usage is TRBV7-2 and J usage is TRBJ2-7; TRBD1 matches 9 bases. The CDR3 has 15 residues. From germline, CDR1 is SGHTA and CDR2 FQGNSA. J lost 4 bases, V lost 4 bases, and 8 bases had no gene match. This CDR3 is CASSSTGGSPYEQYF. In DNA form, the CDR3 reads TGTGCCAGCAGCTCAACAGGGGGCTCGCCTTACGAGCAGTACTTC.

This rearrangement joins TRBV27 to TRBJ2-1; 8 bases line up with TRBD2. This CDR3 spans 13 amino acids. Germline V CDR1 and CDR2: MNHEY, SMNVEV (reference sequence). The V gene end was trimmed by 3 bases and the J gene end by 9 bases; junction bases not matched to a gene: 4. CDR3 region: CASSFPGRGEQFF. Here the CDR3 DNA reads TGTGCCAGCAGTTTTCCCGGGAGGGGTGAGCAGTTCTTC.

This clonotype was counted at least ten times. The V call is TRBV6-1, the J call TRBJ2-7; D remains ambiguous. The germline V and J ends were trimmed by 6 bases and 3 bases, with 15 bases remaining between them. The length of the CDR3 is 14 residues. Germline lookup yields CDR1 MNHNS and CDR2 SASEGT. The CDR3 loop reads CASSDPSVGYEQYF. CDR3 bases: TGTGCCAGCAGCGACCCTTCTGTGGGCTACGAGCAGTACTTC.

V and J are TRBV19 and TRBJ1-5; D is perhaps TRBD1 (5 bases). This CDR3 has 14 residues. The germline gives CDR1 LNHDA, CDR2 SQIVND (reference sequence). The V gene lost 5 bases and the J gene lost 4 bases, with 12 bases spanning the gap. In DNA, the CDR3 is TGTGCCAGTAGTGACAGTCGGGGGAATCAGCCCCAGCATTTT. It is translated as CASSDSRGNQPQHF.

The CDR3 DNA reads as TGTGCCAGCAGTCCCGGGACAGACCACACTGAAGCTTTCTTT. Protein sequence: CASSPGTDHTEAFF. The chain joins TRBV27 to TRBJ1-1; TRBD1 matches 7 bases. The CDR3 spans 14 residues. The germline CDR1 and CDR2 sequences are MNHEY and SMNVEV (reference sequence). The V gene end was trimmed by 5 bases and the J gene end by 3 bases; junction bases not matched to a gene: 6.

This clonotype was seen more than once but under ten times. J is TRBJ1-2 and V is TRBV5-8; D not resolved. Germline lookup yields CDR1 SGHTS and CDR2 YDEGEE. The CDR3 contains 14 residues. Trimming stripped 0 bases from V and 4 bases from J, with 10 bases between. The CDR3 DNA reads as TGTGCCAGCAGCTTGGCCCCTTCAACCTATGGCTACACCTTC. It yields the protein CASSLAPSTYGYTF.

This clonotype was seen repeatedly, ten times or more. V usage is TRBV2 and J usage is TRBJ1-4; a possible D gene is TRBD1 (5 bases). The CDR3 length is 13 residues. From germline, CDR1 is SNHLY and CDR2 FYNNEI. The V end was cut by 3 bases, the J end by 10 bases, with 12 bases between. This CDR3 is CASSDPREAKLFF. The CDR3 DNA reads TGTGCCAGCAGTGACCCCAGGGAGGCAAAACTGTTTTTT.

The V gene is TRBV20-1, the J gene TRBJ1-2, with a weak D call TRBD1 (5 bases). V gave up 2 bases and J gave up 7 bases, with 23 bases separating them. The CDR3 is 16 amino acids. Per germline, CDR1 DFQATT and CDR2 SNEGSKA (reference sequence). The CDR3 DNA follows: TGCAGTGCTAGACTCGGGGCGGGGGGAGAGGATGGTGGCTACACCTTC. It is translated as CSARLGAGGEDGGYTF.

This clonotype appeared many times. The chain carries TRBV5-1 and TRBJ2-1; 9 bases match TRBD2. V shed 4 bases and J 5 bases; nucleotides not matched to a gene: 4. Germline V lookup: CDR1 SGHRS, CDR2 YFSETQ. The CDR3 spans 14 residues. The CDR3 DNA follows: TGCGCCAGCAGCCGACTAGCGGCAGACAATGAGCAGTTCTTC. Protein sequence: CASSRLAADNEQFF.

This clonotype occurred a few times. The genes are TRBV29-1 and TRBJ1-3; 9 bases align to TRBD1. Germline V CDR1 and CDR2: SQVTM, ANQGSEA. This CDR3 has 16 amino acids. V gave up 6 bases and J gave up 0 bases; unmatched junction bases: 9. In DNA, the CDR3 is TGCAGCGTACACGGGACAGGGCCTAACTCTGGAAACACCATATATTTT. Its protein is CSVHGTGPNSGNTIYF.

This clonotype was seen a few times. CDR3 sequence (DNA): TGCAGTGCTAAATTGGGACTAGCGGGCACCGGGGAGCTGTTTTTT. This sequence encodes CSAKLGLAGTGELFF. The chain carries TRBV20-1 and TRBJ2-2; 12 positions agree with TRBD2. The V and J ends lost 4 bases and 4 bases, in that order; junction bases with no gene match: 4. The CDR3 has 15 amino acids. The germline gives CDR1 DFQATT, CDR2 SNEGSKA (reference sequence).

Concerning this clonotype: The junction departs from germline at one end; a sequencing error may be responsible. The chain combines TRBV4-1 with TRBJ2-7; 7 bases agree with TRBD1. This CDR3 contains 15 residues. Germline CDR1 reads MGHRA; CDR2 reads YSYEKL. The CDR3 DNA follows: TGCGCCAGTAGCCCACCGACAGGGTGGCCCTACGAGCAGTACTTC. This codes for CASSPPTGWPYEQYF.

This clonotype came up a few times. Since a much larger clone is just one base distant, this may be a read error. The chain recombines TRBV28 with TRBJ2-3; 7 bases map to TRBD1. The CDR3 runs 16 residues. The germline CDR1 and CDR2 sequences are MDHEN and SYDVKM. The CDR3 reads CASRIGFRGRTDAQYF. CDR3 sequence (DNA): TGTGCCAGCAGGATTGGTTTTAGGGGGCGCACAGATGCGCAGTATTTT.

This sequence joins TRBV19 and TRBJ2-7; TRBD1 might be the D (6 bases). Germline V gene data show CDR1 as LNHDA and CDR2 as SQIVND (reference sequence). V was cut by 3 bases and J by 7 bases, with 16 bases left in between. The CDR3 is 14 residues long. The CDR3 spells CASSIINRVEEQYF. The CDR3 region has the DNA TGTGCCAGTAGTATCATAAACAGGGTTGAGGAGCAGTACTTC.

This clonotype was seen repeatedly, ten times or more. V gene TRBV11-2 combines with J gene TRBJ2-1; D gene uncertain. This CDR3 is 14 amino acids long. Trimming removed 0 bases from V and 9 bases from J, with 12 bases in between. CDR1 is SGHAT, CDR2 FQNNGV, per germline. Here the CDR3 DNA reads TGTGCCAGCAGCTTAGATCTAGGAGCTGGTGAGCAGTTCTTC. It yields the protein CASSLDLGAGEQFF.

This clonotype was counted many times. The V gene is TRBV7-8, the J gene TRBJ2-1; perhaps TRBD1 as D (6 bases). Trimming removed 3 bases at V and 6 bases at J, with 18 bases between. Per germline, CDR1 SGHVS and CDR2 FQNEAQ. The CDR3 sequence is 16 residues long. The CDR3 here is CASSLGNLQGSNEQFF. In DNA form, the CDR3 reads TGTGCCAGCAGCTTGGGAAATCTACAGGGCTCCAATGAGCAGTTCTTC.

The CDR3 coding sequence is TGTGCCACCAGGAGCAGGGGTGGTCAGCCCCAGCATTTT. It codes for CATRSRGGQPQHF. The chain has TRBV28 and TRBJ1-5; possible D gene TRBD1, 6 bases. The CDR3 contains 13 residues. The germline CDR1 and CDR2 sequences are MDHEN and SYDVKM. V was pared by 10 bases and J by 6 bases, with 16 bases between.

The V and J genes are TRBV5-6 and TRBJ1-2; 7 bases are shared with TRBD1. This CDR3 has 15 amino acids. The junction had 7 bases not matched to a gene; V was cut back by 4 bases and J by 1 base. CDR1 is SGHDT and CDR2 is YYEEEE in the germline V gene. In nucleotides, the CDR3 is TGTGCCAGCAGCCGGGGGACAGCGGGTAACTATGGCTACACCTTC. Translation gives CASSRGTAGNYGYTF.

This clonotype has ten or more counts. The chain uses TRBV5-1 and TRBJ2-5, with D possibly TRBD1 on 6 matching bases. The V gene's germline CDR1 is SGHRS and CDR2 YFSETQ. The CDR3 totals 14 residues. Deletions cut 4 bases from V and 5 bases from J, with 15 bases between. The DNA of the CDR3 is TGCGCCAGCAGCCCCCAGGGACAAAGGGAGACCCAGTACTTC. Amino acids: CASSPQGQRETQYF.

The chain joins TRBV7-2 to TRBJ2-3; 10 bases align to TRBD2. The CDR3 loop spans 16 amino acids. Trimming cost V 3 bases and J 3 bases; bases outside gene matches: 6. Germline CDR1 reads SGHTA; CDR2 reads FQGNSA. The CDR3 DNA reads as TGTGCCAGCAGCTTGCGTTCTAGCGGGGGTACAGATACGCAGTATTTT. Amino acids: CASSLRSSGGTDTQYF.